A selection of T cell receptor beta chains follows, all from one sample in a study of response to subunit inactivated influenza vaccine. TCRdb reprocessed the RT-PCR reads via MiXCR and lists one record per CDR3 protein. This repertoire shows about 780,000 distinct CDR3 sequences, approximately 17% found once; its top ten account for under 13%. Sequencing used PBMCs from blood, obtained 4 to 6 days after vaccination. These receptors all stem from a man aged 50 to 60 who received an inactivated influenza vaccine. The CDR3 runs from the conserved cysteine through the conserved F or W. D genes are given only for firm matches. Not all rows give a size; the values are once, few, many and, for expanded clones, a class.

V,J,D,size,CDR3,DNA
TRBV12-3/TRBV12-4,TRBJ1-5,-,few,CASSLGTFSNQPQHF,TGTGCCAGCAGTTTGGGGACATTTAGCAATCAGCCCCAGCATTTT
TRBV7-2,TRBJ2-7,-,many,CASSLGFRSPYEQYF,TGTGCCAGCAGCTTAGGATTCAGGTCTCCCTACGAGCAGTACTTC
TRBV7-3,TRBJ2-3,TRBD2,-,CASSLISASGGRDTQYF,TGTGCCAGCAGCTTAATTTCGGCTAGCGGGGGACGAGATACGCAGTATTTT
TRBV7-2,TRBJ2-7,-,-,CASSLAKDSYEQYF,TGTGCCAGCAGCTTAGCCAAGGACAGTTACGAGCAGTACTTC
TRBV20-1,TRBJ2-1,TRBD2,few,CSARDRVGTKYNEQFF,TGCAGTGCTAGAGATAGGGTAGGGACTAAATACAATGAGCAGTTCTTC
TRBV5-4,TRBJ2-3,-,few,CASSNGIGGDTQYF,TGTGCCAGCAGCAACGGGATAGGAGGGGATACGCAGTATTTT
TRBV28,TRBJ2-6,-,-,CASSLFPSGANVLTF,TGTGCCAGCAGTTTGTTTCCCTCTGGGGCCAACGTCCTGACTTTC
TRBV29-1,TRBJ2-7,-,few,CSARASPYYEQYF,TGCAGCGCCAGGGCTAGCCCATACTACGAGCAGTACTTC
TRBV2,TRBJ2-4,-,-,CASSRVIAKNIQYF,TGTGCCAGCAGCAGGGTTATAGCCAAAAACATTCAGTACTTC
TRBV18,TRBJ1-6,-,-,CASSLGYRTNSPLHF,TGTGCCAGCTCGCTGGGGTACCGGACTAATTCACCCCTCCACTTT
TRBV4-3,TRBJ2-1,-,few,CASSRLVWGLNEQFF,TGCGCCAGCAGCCGCCTAGTCTGGGGGCTCAATGAGCAGTTCTTC
TRBV3-1,TRBJ2-2,TRBD2,-,CASSQEGLAGGGTGELFF,TGTGCCAGCAGCCAAGAGGGACTAGCGGGAGGTGGGACCGGGGAGCTGTTTTTT
TRBV12-3/TRBV12-4,TRBJ2-7,-,-,CASSFVRDEQYF,TGTGCCAGCAGTTTTGTTAGGGACGAGCAGTACTTC
TRBV11-2,TRBJ2-5,-,few,CASSSPRAAAGTQYF,TGTGCCAGCAGCTCCCCTCGCGCGGCGGCGGGGACCCAGTACTTC
TRBV25-1,TRBJ2-1,TRBD2,few,CASSESWGLAGLNEQFF,TGTGCCAGCAGTGAATCCTGGGGACTAGCGGGCCTCAATGAGCAGTTCTTC
TRBV20-1,TRBJ2-1,TRBD2,-,CSAIAGHLPYNEQFF,TGCAGTGCTATAGCGGGACACCTACCCTACAATGAGCAGTTCTTC
TRBV6-1,TRBJ2-3,TRBD2,few,CASKPRASGGAMGYF,TGTGCCAGCAAACCAAGGGCTAGCGGGGGGGCAATGGGGTATTTT
TRBV24-1,TRBJ2-7,TRBD1,few,CATSDPGQGRYEQYF,TGTGCCACCAGTGACCCCGGACAGGGAAGGTACGAGCAGTACTTC
TRBV24-1,TRBJ2-3,-,-,CATSVGGALADTQYF,TGTGCCACCAGTGTGGGGGGCGCATTGGCAGATACGCAGTATTTT
TRBV12-3/TRBV12-4,TRBJ2-5,TRBD1,few,CASSPTGRGVGETQYF,TGTGCCAGCAGTCCGACAGGGAGAGGCGTAGGAGAGACCCAGTACTTC
TRBV5-5,TRBJ2-5,TRBD1,-,CASSLTPQQGPLGETQYF,TGTGCCAGCAGCTTGACCCCACAACAGGGGCCATTAGGAGAGACCCAGTACTTC
TRBV29-1,TRBJ2-3,-,few,CSVEGAPVTDTQYF,TGCAGCGTTGAGGGTGCGCCAGTCACAGATACGCAGTATTTT
TRBV12-3/TRBV12-4,TRBJ2-1,-,many,CASSSIYYNEQFF,TGTGCCAGCAGCTCCATCTACTACAATGAGCAGTTCTTC
TRBV5-1,TRBJ1-5,TRBD1,-,CASSLGQGTEPQHF,TGCGCCAGCAGCTTGGGACAGGGGACTGAGCCCCAGCATTTT
TRBV10-3,TRBJ2-1,TRBD1,-,CATGTGEGYEQFF,TGTGCCACCGGGACAGGGGAGGGCTATGAGCAGTTCTTC
TRBV4-2,TRBJ2-7,TRBD2,many,CASSHSRTSGSSPLYEQYF,TGTGCCAGCAGCCATTCCCGGACTAGCGGGTCCAGTCCTCTCTACGAGCAGTACTTC
TRBV7-8,TRBJ2-1,TRBD2,-,CASSSQREARHNEQFF,TGTGCCAGCAGCTCCCAGCGGGAGGCCCGACACAATGAGCAGTTCTTC
TRBV20-1,TRBJ1-5,TRBD1,-,CSARQAGGPTQGNQPQHF,TGCAGTGCTAGACAGGCAGGGGGACCGACACAAGGCAATCAGCCCCAGCATTTT
TRBV12-3/TRBV12-4,TRBJ2-7,-,few,CASSQTGTEQYF,TGTGCCAGCAGCCAAACAGGGACCGAGCAGTACTTC
TRBV5-1,TRBJ1-2,-,-,CASSPGPSSSYGYTF,TGCGCCAGCAGCCCGGGACCCTCATCAAGCTATGGCTACACCTTC
TRBV5-1,TRBJ2-1,-,few,CASSTGGPYNEQFF,TGCGCCAGCAGCACCGGGGGGCCCTACAATGAGCAGTTCTTC
TRBV12-3/TRBV12-4,TRBJ1-2,-,-,CASPGTGYTF,TGTGCCAGTCCAGGGACTGGCTACACCTTC
TRBV20-1,TRBJ2-1,-,-,CSARVRHSSYNEQFF,TGCAGTGCTAGGGTTAGACACAGCTCCTACAATGAGCAGTTCTTC
TRBV12-3/TRBV12-4,TRBJ2-2,-,-,CASSFRRAWDTGELFF,TGTGCCAGCAGTTTCCGCCGGGCTTGGGACACCGGGGAGCTGTTTTTT
TRBV12-3/TRBV12-4,TRBJ1-1,-,few,CASSLGSAREAFF,TGTGCCAGCAGTTTAGGGTCGGCCAGGGAAGCTTTCTTT
TRBV7-9,TRBJ2-1,-,-,CASSVTVSYNEQFF,TGTGCCAGCAGCGTGACAGTTTCCTACAATGAGCAGTTCTTC
TRBV5-1,TRBJ2-1,-,few,CASNPGGVGRHNEQFF,TGCGCCAGCAACCCTGGCGGGGTCGGGCGGCACAATGAGCAGTTCTTC
TRBV20-1,TRBJ2-1,-,-,CSARDFAVENNEQFF,TGCAGTGCTAGAGATTTTGCGGTAGAGAACAATGAGCAGTTCTTC
TRBV4-2,TRBJ1-1,TRBD1,few,CASSQDRGRTEAFF,TGTGCCAGCAGCCAAGATAGGGGGCGAACTGAAGCTTTCTTT
TRBV7-3,TRBJ2-1,TRBD2,few,CASSLLPSGSLGGNEQFF,TGTGCCAGCAGCTTACTCCCTAGCGGGTCACTAGGCGGCAATGAGCAGTTCTTC
TRBV29-1,TRBJ2-4,-,few,CSVDVGGVAKNIQYF,TGCAGCGTTGATGTGGGAGGTGTAGCCAAAAACATTCAGTACTTC
TRBV28,TRBJ2-3,-,few,CASSGVTSTDTQYF,TGTGCCAGCAGCGGGGTGACTAGCACAGATACGCAGTATTTT
TRBV12-3/TRBV12-4,TRBJ2-5,-,many,CASSFLETQYF,TGTGCCAGCAGTTTTTTAGAGACCCAGTACTTC
TRBV12-3/TRBV12-4,TRBJ2-7,TRBD1,-,CASSLAQGGTYEQYF,TGTGCCAGCAGTTTAGCACAGGGGGGCACCTACGAGCAGTACTTC
TRBV12-3/TRBV12-4,TRBJ2-3,-,-,CASSFGLISTDTQYF,TGTGCCAGCAGTTTTGGGCTGATTTCCACAGATACGCAGTATTTT
TRBV7-9,TRBJ2-1,TRBD1,few,CASRGDRGPNEQFF,TGTGCCAGCAGGGGGGACAGGGGGCCCAATGAGCAGTTCTTC
TRBV20-1,TRBJ2-1,TRBD2,few,CSATGTSGSSYNEQFF,TGCAGTGCTACCGGGACTAGCGGGAGCTCCTACAATGAGCAGTTCTTC
TRBV7-2,TRBJ1-1,TRBD1,many,CASSLGDSLGTEAFF,TGTGCCAGCAGCTTAGGGGACAGCCTTGGCACTGAAGCTTTCTTT
TRBV20-1,TRBJ2-3,-,-,CSARDSTYALDTQYF,TGCAGTGCCAGGGACTCTACCTACGCGCTAGATACGCAGTATTTT
TRBV2,TRBJ2-5,-,few,CASSEESALGETQYF,TGTGCCAGCAGTGAAGAGTCAGCTCTGGGGGAGACCCAGTACTTC
TRBV24-1,TRBJ1-5,-,few,CATIKDVSNQPQHF,TGTGCCACCATCAAGGACGTAAGCAATCAGCCCCAGCATTTT
TRBV20-1,TRBJ1-5,-,few,CSAKKTESNQPQHF,TGCAGTGCTAAAAAGACAGAGAGCAATCAGCCCCAGCATTTT
TRBV24-1,TRBJ2-2,TRBD1,-,CATSDSGTGNTGELFF,TGTGCCACCAGTGACTCCGGGACAGGGAACACCGGGGAGCTGTTTTTT
TRBV12-3/TRBV12-4,TRBJ2-7,-,few,CASSLGIGHSYEQYF,TGTGCCAGCAGTTTGGGGATAGGGCACAGCTACGAGCAGTACTTC
TRBV7-9,TRBJ1-2,-,few,CASSPLRVSGGYTF,TGTGCCAGCAGCCCCTTACGAGTTTCCGGTGGCTACACCTTC